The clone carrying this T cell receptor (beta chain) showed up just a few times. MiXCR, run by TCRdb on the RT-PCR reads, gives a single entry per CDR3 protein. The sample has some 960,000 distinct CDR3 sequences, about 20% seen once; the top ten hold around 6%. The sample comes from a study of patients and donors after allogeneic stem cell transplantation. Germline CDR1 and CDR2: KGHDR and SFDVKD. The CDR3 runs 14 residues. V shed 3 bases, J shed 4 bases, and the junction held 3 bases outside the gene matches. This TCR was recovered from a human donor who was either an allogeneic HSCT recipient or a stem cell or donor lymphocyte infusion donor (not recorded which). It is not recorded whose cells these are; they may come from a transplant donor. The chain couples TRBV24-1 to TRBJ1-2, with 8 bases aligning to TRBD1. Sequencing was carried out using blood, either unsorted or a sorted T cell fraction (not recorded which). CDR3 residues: CATSDTGTGYGYTF. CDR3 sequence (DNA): TGTGCCACCAGTGATACCGGGACAGGCTATGGCTACACCTTC.